A selection of T cell receptor beta chains follows, all from one sample in a study of neoadjuvant anti-PD-1 for oral cavity cancer. Method: immunoSEQ multiplex PCR; TCRdb's copy keeps in-frame clones and lacks some. The sample includes roughly 14,000 clones, 60% to 75% seen only once; the top ten take 2% to 2.5%. The sample was PBMCs, taken before nivolumab (anti-PD-1) treatment. These receptors were taken from a person between 40 and 80 years old with oral cavity squamous cell carcinoma. Both conserved end residues are part of each CDR3. The D gene is left open where the match is weak. Clone size is stated in some rows and not others, as once, few, many or a class when expanded.

TGTGCCAGCAGTGCTGGAACCTACGAGCAGTACTTC CASSAGTYEQYF TRBJ2-7 . TRBV2 .
TGCGCCAGCAGTAGTATTGAGGGGGCTTTCGATGGCTACACCTTC CASSSIEGAFDGYTF TRBJ1-2 . TRBV5-1 TRBD1
TGCAGCGTTGGCATCGGCAGGGACGCTTTCTTT CSVGIGRDAFF TRBJ1-1 . TRBV29-1 .
TGTGCCAGCAGTGCAATTAACACCGGGGAGCTGTTTTTT CASSAINTGELFF TRBJ2-2 . TRBV2 .
TGTGCCATCAGCGCAAACGACGATAACAGGGTAGGAGGAAAACTGTTTTTT CAISANDDNRVGGKLFF TRBJ1-4 once TRBV10-3 .
TGTGCCAGCAGCGCCCTGGGAGTCCCCAATGAGCAGTTCTTC CASSALGVPNEQFF TRBJ2-1 . TRBV9 .
TGTGCCAGCAGAGGACTAGCGGGAGGTAACTACGAGCAGTACTTC CASRGLAGGNYEQYF TRBJ2-7 . TRBV2 TRBD2
TGTGCCAGCAGTTTACGGTGGCAGGGGCCAACAGATACGCAGTATTTT CASSLRWQGPTDTQYF TRBJ2-3 . TRBV27 .
TGTGCCAGCAGCTTACCCTCCCGGGTTGCGGCGAGCTCCTACGAGCAGTACTTC CASSLPSRVAASSYEQYF TRBJ2-7 . TRBV5-8 .
TGTGCCAGCAAACTCCTTAGCTCCTACGAGCAGTACTTC CASKLLSSYEQYF TRBJ2-7 . TRBV2 .
TGTGCCAGCAGCTCTAGCCCCGAAGGCTACGAGCAGTACTTC CASSSSPEGYEQYF TRBJ2-7 . TRBV11-2 .
TGTGCCAGCAGTGGCAGAGGATCGAACACTGAAGCTTTCTTT CASSGRGSNTEAFF TRBJ1-1 few TRBV6-1 .
TGTGCCAGCAGCTCCCGGACTAGCGGGGGCACCGGGGAGCTGTTTTTT CASSSRTSGGTGELFF TRBJ2-2 few TRBV7-2 TRBD2
TGTGCCAGCTCACCCGGACAGGGTGGGAACACTGAAGCTTTCTTT CASSPGQGGNTEAFF TRBJ1-1 . TRBV18 TRBD1
TGTGCCAGCAGCTTAGTCCCTCTCGGGGACATGGACACTGAAGCTTTCTTT CASSLVPLGDMDTEAFF TRBJ1-1 . TRBV7-8 .
TGCGCCAGCAGTGGGACCAACGTCCTGACTTTC CASSGTNVLTF TRBJ2-6 . TRBV10-2 .
TGTGCCAGCAGCTTGAGAAACACAATGGCCTACGAGCAGTACTTC CASSLRNTMAYEQYF TRBJ2-7 . TRBV5-5 .
TGTGCCATCAGTTCCGGGACCACCACAGATACGCAGTATTTT CAISSGTTTDTQYF TRBJ2-3 . TRBV10-3 .
TGTGCCAGCAGTTTATCAAGCTCTAGCAATCAGCCCCAGCATTTT CASSLSSSSNQPQHF TRBJ1-5 . TRBV28 .
TGTGCCAGCAGCCAAGATAGAACAGGTCCCGTCTTC CASSQDRTGPVF TRBJ2-1 once TRBV4-2 .
TGTGCCAGCAGCTTAGGAGTTGTGGGGGAAGAGACCCAGTACTTC CASSLGVVGEETQYF TRBJ2-5 . TRBV11-2 .
TGTGCCAGCAGCCAAGGAGGACCAGGGGGGAACACCGGGGAGCTGTTTTTT CASSQGGPGGNTGELFF TRBJ2-2 . TRBV4-2 TRBD1
TGTGCCATGCGACAGGGGGGTCCGGCGGGTGGAAACACCATATATTTT CAMRQGGPAGGNTIYF TRBJ1-3 . TRBV5-4 TRBD1
TGTGCCAGCAGCTCACTAGCGGGAACCTACGAGCAGTACTTC CASSSLAGTYEQYF TRBJ2-7 few TRBV7-9 TRBD2
TGTGCCAGCAGCTGGGACAGGGGTGCTGAAGCTTTCTTT CASSWDRGAEAFF TRBJ1-1 . TRBV11-2 TRBD1
TGTGCCAGCAGCCCTCCCACAGGAGGGGGATGGGGAAACATTCAGTACTTC CASSPPTGGGWGNIQYF TRBJ2-4 . TRBV2 .
TGTGCCAGCAGCTTAGGGGGATCGAGAAACACCATATATTTT CASSLGGSRNTIYF TRBJ1-3 . TRBV11-2 .
TGTGCCAGCAGTCGGGACAGGGACGAGACCCAGTACTTC CASSRDRDETQYF TRBJ2-5 . TRBV6-1 TRBD1
TGTGCCAGCAGTCGACTAGCCGTCAGCTCCTACAATGAGCAGTTCTTC CASSRLAVSSYNEQFF TRBJ2-1 . TRBV2 TRBD2
TGTGCCAGTAGTTTCATAACAGGGACAGGGGGTACAGATACGCAGTATTTT CASSFITGTGGTDTQYF TRBJ2-3 . TRBV19 TRBD1
TGTGCCAGCTCACCACCGGGACAGGTCTATAATTCACCCCTCCACTTT CASSPPGQVYNSPLHF TRBJ1-6 . TRBV18 TRBD1
TGTGCCAGCAGCGCCTCCGGGGGGGCGTCGGGAACAGATACGCAGTATTTT CASSASGGASGTDTQYF TRBJ2-3 . TRBV7-9 TRBD2
TGCGCCAGCAGCTTGGAGTCCTCTGGAAACACCATATATTTT CASSLESSGNTIYF TRBJ1-3 . TRBV5-1 .
TGTGCCAGTAGTCCCGCAGTAAATCAGCCCCAGCATTTT CASSPAVNQPQHF TRBJ1-5 . TRBV19 .
TGTGCCAGCAGCCATCTTCGGCTAGCGGGGGGCAATGAGCAGTTCTTC CASSHLRLAGGNEQFF TRBJ2-1 . TRBV14 TRBD2
TGCAGCGTTTCCCGAAGGGCCGGGAGGACAGATACGCAGTATTTT CSVSRRAGRTDTQYF TRBJ2-3 . TRBV29-1 TRBD2
TGTGCCAGCAGCTTAGATATGAGCGACATTCAGTACTTC CASSLDMSDIQYF TRBJ2-4 . TRBV11-3 .
TGTGCCAGCAGCTCAGAACGGGGGGCTCAGTACTTC CASSSERGAQYF TRBJ2-4 . TRBV7-2 .
TGCGCCAGCAGTCCTAGGGGAACAGATACGCAGTATTTT CASSPRGTDTQYF TRBJ2-3 . TRBV10-1 .
TGTGCCAGTAGCCACGCCAGGGTAGCCAAAAACATTCAGTACTTC CASSHARVAKNIQYF TRBJ2-4 few TRBV19 .
TGTGCCAGCAGCCCGGGGGCCTACGAGCAGTACTTC CASSPGAYEQYF TRBJ2-7 . TRBV5-6 .
TGTGCCAGCAGCTTAGTAAGGGGGAGGGCCGGTAATGAGCAGTTCTTC CASSLVRGRAGNEQFF TRBJ2-1 . TRBV11-2 .
TGTGCCAGCAGTGAAGGAGGGGGTGATAGCAATCAGCCCCAGCATTTT CASSEGGGDSNQPQHF TRBJ1-5 few TRBV25-1 .
TGTGCCAGCAGGATACAGGGGGCGGGTAATTCACCCCTCCACTTT CASRIQGAGNSPLHF TRBJ1-6 few TRBV2 TRBD1
TGCGCCAGCAGCAGGACAGGGATTAATTCACCCCTCCACTTT CASSRTGINSPLHF TRBJ1-6 . TRBV5-1 TRBD1
TGTGCCAGCTCACCACGGCCTAGCTACACTGAAGCTTTCTTT CASSPRPSYTEAFF TRBJ1-1 . TRBV18 .
TGTGCCAGCAGCCCTCGGGTGAGCATTAGCTCTGGAAACACCATATATTTT CASSPRVSISSGNTIYF TRBJ1-3 . TRBV13 .
TGCGCCAGCAGCTTGGTACAGGGTCAAGGAGGGGAGCTGTTTTTT CASSLVQGQGGELFF TRBJ2-2 . TRBV5-1 .
TGTGCCAGCAGCAGTCGGGGGGTAAAGGTTGAGCAGTTCTTC CASSSRGVKVEQFF TRBJ2-1 . TRBV25-1 TRBD2
TGTGCCAGCAGCTTAGGAACTTCTACTGGAAACACCATATATTTT CASSLGTSTGNTIYF TRBJ1-3 . TRBV7-2 .
TGTGCCAGCAGCACTGACAGGGCCCGCGGCTACACCTTC CASSTDRARGYTF TRBJ1-2 . TRBV11-3 TRBD1
TGCGCCAGCAGTGAGAGGAACACTGAAGCTTTCTTT CASSERNTEAFF TRBJ1-1 . TRBV10-2 .
TGTGCCAGCAGCTTATTTGATAATTCACCCCTCCACTTT CASSLFDNSPLHF TRBJ1-6 . TRBV7-2 .
TGCGCCAGCAGCTTGGATGGCGGGTTCGGGGAGCTGTTTTTT CASSLDGGFGELFF TRBJ2-2 . TRBV5-1 .
TGTGCCAGTAGTATCCTCCGGACAGGTCCCAATCAGCCCCAGCATTTT CASSILRTGPNQPQHF TRBJ1-5 . TRBV19 TRBD1
TGTGCCAGCAGCGTAGGGATAGCGGGAGAAGGCGAGCAGTACTTC CASSVGIAGEGEQYF TRBJ2-7 . TRBV9 TRBD2
TGTGCCAGCATCCCTGGGGACACCTCCTACGAGCAGTACTTC CASIPGDTSYEQYF TRBJ2-7 . TRBV28 .
TGTGCCAGCAGCTTGCCTTTGGCGGGTAACACTGAAGCTTTCTTT CASSLPLAGNTEAFF TRBJ1-1 . TRBV5-4 .
TGTGCCAGCAGCGGACAGGGAGTATGGGCTGTGAATTCACCCCTCCACTTT CASSGQGVWAVNSPLHF TRBJ1-6 few TRBV13 TRBD1